Following are 14 T cell receptor beta chains from one sample sequenced in a study of blood T cell repertoires in COVID-19. Using immunoSEQ multiplex PCR, the repertoire was profiled, and TCRdb retains in-frame clones only, with some absent. The sample has about 170,000 clones, roughly 81% seen once. The specimen sequenced was peripheral blood. These receptors originate from a woman aged 80 or over with COVID-19, enrolled during active disease.

V gene TRBV19 combines with J gene TRBJ2-6, with D perhaps TRBD2 (5 bases). The CDR3 covers 16 residues. Trimming shortened V by 5 bases and J by 0 bases, and 11 bases separated the two germline ends. CDR1 is LNHDA, CDR2 SQIVND, per germline (reference sequence). In nucleotides, the CDR3 is TGTGCCAGTAGTCGGGAACCCTTCTCTGGGGCCAACGTCCTGACTTTC. This translates into CASSREPFSGANVLTF.

V and J are TRBV27 and TRBJ2-7, with 7 bases identical to TRBD2. Germline V gene lookup returns CDR1 MNHEY and CDR2 SMNVEV (reference sequence). V trimming: 4 bases; J trimming: 5 bases; junction bases outside the gene matches: 14. The CDR3 is 16 amino acids. The CDR3 here is CASSSLTGLAVHEQYF. CDR3 DNA sequence: TGTGCCAGCAGTTCTCTTACCGGGCTAGCGGTCCACGAGCAGTACTTC.

V usage is TRBV5-1 and J usage is TRBJ2-3; 9 bases are a match to TRBD2. With 3 bases clipped from V and 0 bases from J, the junction kept 8 bases outside the gene matches. CDR1 SGHRS and CDR2 YFSETQ come from the germline V gene. The CDR3 is 17 residues long. In DNA, the CDR3 is TGCGCCAGCAGCTCGGGGACTAGCAGTTATAGCACAGATACGCAGTATTTT. Encoded protein: CASSSGTSSYSTDTQYF.

Details on this clone: The sample carries other DNA sequences with the same CDR3. The chain links TRBV5-4 to TRBJ2-3, with 10 bases fitting TRBD2. J was trimmed by 5 bases and V by 0 bases; bases with no gene match: 0. The length of the CDR3 is 14 residues. The V gene's germline CDR1 is SGHNT and CDR2 YYREEE (reference sequence). The CDR3 loop is CASSLGLAGDTQYF. CDR3 bases: TGTGCCAGCAGCTTGGGACTAGCGGGAGATACGCAGTATTTT.

This chain uses TRBV5-1 with TRBJ2-3; 9 nucleotides align to TRBD2. Germline V lookup: CDR1 SGHRS, CDR2 YFSETQ. This CDR3 region has 16 residues. After removal of 0 bases from V and 4 bases from J, the junction contained 6 bases not matched to a gene. CDR3 DNA sequence: TGCGCCAGCAGCTTGGATGCTAGCGGGGTCCCAGATACGCAGTATTTT. Translation gives CASSLDASGVPDTQYF.

The rearrangement joins TRBV5-1 to TRBJ2-7; TRBD1 agrees at 11 bases. CDR3 length equals 16 residues. Germline trimming cut 4 bases from V and 2 bases from J; bases unmatched to any gene: 8. Germline CDR1 reads SGHRS; CDR2 reads YFSETQ. Written as DNA, the CDR3 is TGCGCCAGCAGCACAAGGACAGGGGGCGCAACCTACGAGCAGTACTTC. This translates into CASSTRTGGATYEQYF.

The chain joins TRBV6-5 to TRBJ2-7; 10 bases fit TRBD1. CDR1 is MNHEY, CDR2 SVGAGI, per germline. The length of the CDR3 is 15 residues. V dropped 6 bases and J dropped 2; count of bases not matched to a gene: 7. DNA of the CDR3: TGTGCCAGCAGAGCTGACAGGGGGCTTACCTACGAGCAGTACTTC. Translation gives CASRADRGLTYEQYF.

The rearrangement joins TRBV7-9 to TRBJ2-3; the match to TRBD2 covers 8 bases. CDR1 is SEHNR, CDR2 FQNEAQ, per germline (reference sequence). V was pared by 2 bases and J by 0 bases, with 4 bases of the junction left unmatched. This CDR3 spans 16 amino acids. CDR3 bases: TGTGCCAGCAGCTTACGACTAGCGACGAGCACAGATACGCAGTATTTT. Protein product: CASSLRLATSTDTQYF. Together with reference TRBV7-9 and TRBJ2-3, the CDR3 gives the full variable domain: DTGVSQNPRHKITKRGQNVTFRCDPISEHNRLYWYRQTLGQGPEFLTYFQNEAQLEKSRLLSDRFSAERPKGSFSTLEIQRTEQGDSAMYLCASSLRLATSTDTQYFGPGTRLTVL.

In this sample, this clone turned up a few times. The chain recombines TRBV7-9 with TRBJ1-1; D is perhaps TRBD1 (5 bases). V was cut by 3 bases and J by 1 base, with 12 bases left in between. The germline CDR1 and CDR2 sequences are SEHNR and FQNEAQ (reference sequence). The CDR3 is 15 residues long. The CDR3 sequence: CASSLVGRENTEAFF. The CDR3 bases are TGTGCCAGCAGCTTGGTCGGCAGGGAGAACACTGAAGCTTTCTTT.

This sequence joins TRBV18 and TRBJ1-4; 8 bases align to TRBD1. The germline V gene encodes CDR1 KGHSH and CDR2 LQKENI. The ends lost 2 bases at V and 8 bases at J; junction bases unmatched: 4. This CDR3 has 14 residues. CDR3 in DNA: TGTGCCAGCTCACCAGCGACAGGGGAAGAAAAACTGTTTTTT. The encoded protein is CASSPATGEEKLFF.

Here the CDR3 reads CASSSPDSEAFF. In DNA, the CDR3 is TGTGCCAGCAGCTCCCCGGACAGTGAAGCTTTCTTT. The chain couples TRBV7-7 to TRBJ1-1; TRBD1 might be the D (6 bases). The CDR3 runs 12 residues. CDR1 and CDR2 (germline): SSHAT, FNYEAQ (reference sequence). Trimming shortened V by 4 bases and J by 7 bases, and 10 bases separated the two germline ends.

The chain uses TRBV2 and TRBJ1-4; weak D call: TRBD1 (5 bases). CDR3 length: 16 amino acids. The V end was cut by 4 bases, the J end by 4 bases, with 16 bases between. CDR1 and CDR2 from the germline V gene are SNHLY and FYNNEI. CDR3 DNA: TGTGCCAGCAGTGCCCGCCGGGGGGAGAGTAATGAAAAACTGTTTTTT. Its translation: CASSARRGESNEKLFF.

This chain uses TRBV18 with TRBJ1-1; D possibly corresponds to TRBD1 (6 bases). Trimming took 4 bases from V and 2 from J, leaving 11 bases between them. The CDR3 consists of 14 residues. CDR1 and CDR2 from the germline V gene are KGHSH and LQKENI. The CDR3 loop is CASSRRGANTEAFF. The DNA of the CDR3 is TGTGCCAGCTCACGCAGGGGTGCTAACACTGAAGCTTTCTTT.

The J gene is TRBJ2-2, the V gene TRBV5-1, with a weak D call TRBD1 (5 bases). The V and J ends lost 4 bases and 2 bases respectively, with 18 bases between them. Germline assignment: CDR1 SGHRS and CDR2 YFSETQ. This CDR3 comprises 17 residues. Here the CDR3 reads CASSPRQSPINTGELFF. CDR3 DNA sequence: TGCGCCAGCAGCCCCAGACAGTCCCCCATAAACACCGGGGAGCTGTTTTTT.